The clone carrying this T cell receptor beta chain was seen more than once but under ten times. Its specificity is unknown. The data belong to a study of cytomegalovirus exposure and HLA in healthy donors. Use of 60 Vbeta and 13 Jbeta primers characterized the PCR. Original processing methods: Per a later analysis, the number of unique TCR beta chains was around 80 million, of which roughly 10 million were shared. Using immunoSEQ multiplex PCR, the repertoire was profiled, and TCRdb retains in-frame clones only, with some absent. That table furnishes V, J and clone size, whereas the DNA furnished D and trimming. Of approximately 200,000 clones listed, around 81% are singletons. Healthy bone marrow donors made up the donor group. The CDR3 runs to 14 residues. The V gene lost 8 bases and the J gene lost 11 bases, with 24 bases spanning the gap. The germline CDR1 and CDR2 sequences are MNHNS and SASEGT.

Whole-study findings and limits: Sequencing likely caused a cluster of highly shared sequence variants.

The V gene is TRBV6-1, the J gene TRBJ1-2; tentatively, D is TRBD1 (6 bases). The sequenced sample consisted of PBMCs. This TCR was sampled from a woman in her late teens or twenties in good health and CMV-seropositive. The CDR3, as DNA: TGTGCCAGCCCCGATTCAGGGGAAGTTGGTGTTTACACCTTC. This codes for CASPDSGEVGVYTF.